The 13 T cell receptor beta chains given below trace back to one sample, sequenced in a study of T cell repertoires in cytomegalovirus infection. Their recognized antigens are unknown. One entry per CDR3 protein, called by TCRdb with MiXCR from the reads. This repertoire shows some 310,000 distinct CDR3 sequences, around a quarter found once; its top ten account for about an eighth. Sequenced material: cultured PBMCs, taken from culture after CMV antigen stimulation. Receptor source: a human donor in good health (CMV status not recorded). Some clones in this sample may be carry-over from other donors' samples.

This clonotype was detected only a few times. The CDR3 here is CASSYSLAGIYSEQYV. The CDR3 DNA reads TGTGCCAGCAGTTACTCCCTAGCGGGAATATACTCCGAGCAGTACGTC. The genes are TRBV6-2 or TRBV6-3 and TRBJ2-7; TRBD2 aligns across 9 bases. Unmatched junction bases numbered 9, after V lost 0 bases and J lost 6 bases. This CDR3 contains 16 residues. Germline loops: CDR1 MNHEY, CDR2 SVGEGT.

The chain combines TRBV4-3 with TRBJ2-3; D is ambiguous. The V end lost 6 bases, the J end lost 5 bases, and 9 bases lay between the germline ends. CDR1 and CDR2 from the germline V gene are LGHNA and YSLEER. The CDR3 runs 12 residues. The CDR3 protein is CASSTVGDTQYF. CDR3 sequence (DNA): TGCGCCAGCAGTACGGTAGGAGATACGCAGTATTTT.

This clonotype was found a few times. The genes are TRBV6-2 or TRBV6-3 and TRBJ2-7, with unresolved D. Germline V gives CDR1 MNHEY, CDR2 SVGEGT. V shed 6 bases and J shed 2 bases, with 11 bases lying between them. CDR3 length: 13 amino acids. The CDR3 region is CASSASGPYEQYV. CDR3 in DNA: TGTGCCAGCAGCGCTTCAGGCCCCTACGAGCAGTACGTC.

This clonotype was counted a few times. The genes are TRBV6-2 or TRBV6-3 and TRBJ2-3, with D perhaps matching TRBD1 or TRBD2 (5 bases each). The CDR3 is 16 amino acids. Germline CDR1 reads MNHEY; CDR2 reads SVGEGT. Trimming removed 2 bases at V and 3 bases at J, with 15 bases between. The chain's CDR3 is CASSYSSGPGTDTQYF. The CDR3 DNA reads as TGTGCCAGCAGTTACAGTTCGGGACCAGGAACAGATACGCAGTATTTT.

The chain has TRBV5-4 and TRBJ2-1; D not resolved. The CDR3 is made up of 15 amino acids. CDR1 is SGHNT and CDR2 is YYREEE in the germline V gene (reference sequence). Between the trimmed V and J ends, which lost 0 bases and 0 bases, there was a span of 7 bases. CDR3 sequence: CASSLGPGSYNEQFF. The CDR3 DNA reads as TGTGCCAGCAGCTTGGGGCCGGGCTCCTACAATGAGCAGTTCTTC.

The chain is built from TRBV15 and TRBJ1-1; unclear D gene. The V gene lost 3 bases and the J gene lost 0 bases, with 11 bases spanning the gap. This CDR3 contains 15 residues. The germline CDR1 and CDR2 sequences are LNHNV and YYDKDF (reference sequence). DNA for the CDR3: TGTGCCACCAGCAGTGGTCGCGGCATGAACACTGAAGCTTTCTTT. It encodes CATSSGRGMNTEAFF.

This chain links TRBV7-9 with TRBJ1-4, with TRBD1 matching over 10 bases. The CDR3 covers 16 residues. V gave up 5 bases and J gave up 2 bases; unmatched junction bases: 5. CDR1 is SEHNR and CDR2 is FQNEAQ in the germline V gene (reference sequence). The CDR3 protein is CASSPGQGGTNEKLFF. The CDR3 region has the DNA TGTGCCAGCAGCCCCGGACAGGGGGGGACTAATGAAAAACTGTTTTTT.

The gene calls are TRBV20-1 and TRBJ1-1; TRBD1 might be the D (6 bases). The germline V gene encodes CDR1 DFQATT and CDR2 SNEGSKA (reference sequence). This CDR3 region has 11 residues. The V and J ends lost 6 bases and 11 bases respectively, with 16 bases between them. The CDR3 coding sequence is TGCAGTGCCGCAGAAGGACAGTTGGCTTTCTTT. It codes for CSAAEGQLAFF.

This clonotype was recorded a few times. This sequence joins TRBV7-9 and TRBJ2-1, with D perhaps being TRBD1 or TRBD2 (5 bases each). This CDR3 region has 13 residues. Trimming pared 2 bases from V and 9 bases from J, leaving 11 bases between. CDR1 and CDR2 from the germline V gene are SEHNR and FQNEAQ (reference sequence). CDR3 coding DNA: TGTGCCAGCAGCTTAAACGGGGCACGTGAGCAGTTCTTC. Translation gives CASSLNGAREQFF. Drawing the rest from reference TRBV7-9 and TRBJ2-1, the complete variable domain is DTGVSQNPRHKITKRGQNVTFRCDPISEHNRLYWYRQTLGQGPEFLTYFQNEAQLEKSRLLSDRFSAERPKGSFSTLEIQRTEQGDSAMYLCASSLNGAREQFFGPGTRLTVL.

The chain couples TRBV7-9 to TRBJ2-1; D is uncertain. Germline CDR1 reads SEHNR; CDR2 reads FQNEAQ (reference sequence). The V end was cut by 5 bases, the J end by 4 bases, with 15 bases between. The CDR3 totals 15 residues. CDR3 residues: CASSVTVTDYNEQFF. The CDR3 DNA reads TGTGCCAGCAGCGTTACAGTAACAGATTACAATGAGCAGTTCTTC.

The chain combines TRBV19 with TRBJ2-2, with D tentatively TRBD1 (6 bases). The V gene lost 7 bases and the J gene lost 4 bases, with 16 bases spanning the gap. The V gene's germline CDR1 is LNHDA and CDR2 SQIVND (reference sequence). The CDR3 length is 15 residues. For the CDR3, the DNA is TGTGCCAGTACCCTGATTGGACAGAGCACCGGGGAGCTGTTTTTT. It yields the protein CASTLIGQSTGELFF.

This clonotype was counted ten times or more. The chain joins TRBV6-4 to TRBJ2-3, with TRBD2 matching over 9 bases. The CDR3 length is 15 residues. The germline CDR1 and CDR2 sequences are MRHNA and SNTAGT. V lost 5 bases and J lost 2; bases outside the gene matches: 5. The CDR3: CASSKLAGDTDTQYF. The CDR3 nucleotides read TGTGCCAGCAGTAAGTTAGCGGGAGACACAGATACGCAGTATTTT.

The table lists this clonotype with a few counts. The chain has TRBV7-8 and TRBJ1-6, with TRBD1 as a possible D gene (5 bases). There are 14 residues in the CDR3. Germline-derived CDR1 and CDR2 are SGHVS and FQNEAQ. V lost 1 base, J lost 5 bases, and 6 bases lay in between. DNA for the CDR3: TGTGCCAGCAGCTTAGGGGGGGATAATTCACCCCTCCACTTT. Amino acid sequence: CASSLGGDNSPLHF.